The T cell receptor (beta chain) described here comes from a study of shared clonotypes between healthy human individuals. Unsorted PBMC DNA sequencing spanned ten immunoSEQ deep assay plates. Generated by immunoSEQ multiplex PCR, the TCRdb table keeps only in-frame clones and is missing some. The data contain about 560,000 clones, around 80% of them seen just once; the ten biggest clones take up more than 10%. Caucasian adults residing in Nashville, Tennessee made up all the donors. Sequencing was carried out using PBMCs. The clonotype originates from a woman between 40 and 55 years old in good health. Some clones in this sample may be carry-over from other donors' samples.

This CDR3 reads CASSLSHSSYEQYF. The CDR3 DNA reads TGTGCCAGCAGCTTGAGTCACTCCTCCTACGAGCAGTACTTC. J is TRBJ2-7 and V is TRBV5-5; D gene uncertain. Germline lookup yields CDR1 SGHKS and CDR2 YYEKEE (reference sequence). The CDR3 length is 14 residues. Trimming cost V 1 base and J 0 bases, with 8 bases left between them.